The 28 T cell receptor beta chains below all came from one sample that was sequenced in a study of T cells in Graves' hyperthyroidism and ophthalmopathy. Template material for amplifying TCR beta CDR3 regions consisted of RNA transcripts. The HTBI set primed first-round TCR CDR3 RT-PCR. MiXCR, applied by TCRdb to the multiplex PCR reads, yields one record per CDR3 protein. The table has about 640,000 distinct CDR3 sequences, 14% seen once; the top ten hold around an eighth. Sequenced sample: blood. These receptor sequences come from a woman between 45 and 65 years old with Graves' ophthalmopathy.

There are a few counts of this clonotype. The chain links TRBV6-4 to TRBJ1-6; no reliable D call. V was shortened by 3 bases and J by 9 bases, with 15 bases between the two germline ends. CDR1 is MRHNA, CDR2 SNTAGT, per germline. The CDR3 totals 15 residues. The CDR3 reads CASSEVGGVGSPLHF. CDR3 DNA sequence: TGTGCCAGCAGTGAGGTTGGAGGAGTTGGTTCACCCCTCCACTTT.

The sample holds many counts of this clonotype. The V gene is TRBV5-4, the J gene TRBJ2-1, with TRBD2 matching over 12 bases. V trimming: 4 bases; J trimming: 1 base; junction bases outside the gene matches: 6. Germline V gene data show CDR1 as SGHNT and CDR2 as YYREEE (reference sequence). The CDR3 spans 17 residues. CDR3 amino acids: CASSPRTSGTSYNEQFF. The DNA for the CDR3 is TGTGCCAGCAGCCCCCGGACTAGCGGGACATCCTACAATGAGCAGTTCTTC.

This clonotype was recorded a few times. The rearrangement joins TRBV9 to TRBJ2-1; D uncertain. Trimming cost V 4 bases and J 7 bases, with 15 bases left between them. This CDR3 has 14 residues. The germline gives CDR1 SGDLS, CDR2 YYNGEE. CDR3 in DNA: TGTGCCAGCAGCCCCCCCATACTTGGGAATGAGCAGTTCTTC. It yields the protein CASSPPILGNEQFF.

This clonotype was picked up many times. The rearrangement uses TRBV7-9 and TRBJ1-4; a possible D gene is TRBD1 (5 bases). The CDR3 runs to 16 residues. CDR1 and CDR2 from the germline V gene are SEHNR and FQNEAQ (reference sequence). V was shortened by 5 bases and J by 8 bases, with 21 bases between the two germline ends. DNA for the CDR3: TGTGCCAGCAGCCGCACCCTGGGAGGGGCCGGAGAAAAACTGTTTTTT. Encoded protein: CASSRTLGGAGEKLFF. Complete variable domain (other parts from reference TRBV7-9 and TRBJ1-4): DTGVSQNPRHKITKRGQNVTFRCDPISEHNRLYWYRQTLGQGPEFLTYFQNEAQLEKSRLLSDRFSAERPKGSFSTLEIQRTEQGDSAMYLCASSRTLGGAGEKLFFGSGTQLSVL.

Many counts were recorded for this clonotype. V and J are TRBV7-9 and TRBJ2-7; D might be TRBD1 or TRBD2, each matching 5 bases. Between the trimmed V and J ends, which lost 4 bases and 1 base, there was a span of 17 bases. The CDR3 covers 16 residues. The germline V gene has CDR1 SEHNR and CDR2 FQNEAQ (reference sequence). The DNA of the CDR3 is TGTGCCAGCAGCTATGCCGGGACCGTCAGTTCCTACGAGCAGTACTTC. Translated: CASSYAGTVSSYEQYF.

This clonotype appeared many times. Here the CDR3 DNA reads TGTGCCAGCAGCCCGACAGGGGTCGAGACCCAGTACTTC. Protein sequence: CASSPTGVETQYF. The chain is built from TRBV12-3 or TRBV12-4 and TRBJ2-5; 8 bases align to TRBD1. The CDR3 sequence is 13 residues long. Germline trimming cut 6 bases from V and 5 bases from J; bases unmatched to any gene: 5.

There are many counts of this clonotype. The chain recombines TRBV10-3 with TRBJ2-1; TRBD1 agrees at 7 bases. J lost 2 bases, V lost 8 bases, and 6 bases had no gene match. This CDR3 contains 14 residues. Looked up from germline, CDR1 is ENHRY and CDR2 is SYGVKD. The DNA of the CDR3 is TGTGCCATCCAAACAGGGGTACCCTACAATGAGCAGTTCTTC. Translation gives CAIQTGVPYNEQFF.

This clonotype was recorded a few times. The rearrangement joins TRBV15 to TRBJ1-5, with a weak D call TRBD1 (6 bases). Germline CDR1 and CDR2: LNHNV and YYDKDF (reference sequence). Trimming pared 3 bases from V and 0 bases from J, leaving 15 bases between. The CDR3 consists of 17 residues. For the CDR3, the DNA is TGTGCCACCAGCAGTGAAGGACAGTCTCTTAGCAATCAGCCCCAGCATTTT. Its protein product is CATSSEGQSLSNQPQHF.

The chain combines TRBV25-1 with TRBJ1-1; D uncertain. The germline V gene encodes CDR1 MGHDK and CDR2 SYGVNS. This CDR3 has 13 residues. The germline V and J ends were trimmed by 5 bases and 2 bases, with 9 bases remaining between them. The CDR3 region is CASSPYINTEAFF. The CDR3 nucleotides are TGTGCCAGCAGTCCGTACATTAACACTGAAGCTTTCTTT.

This clonotype has ten or more counts. V gene TRBV12-3 or TRBV12-4 combines with J gene TRBJ2-7; D is tentatively TRBD1 or TRBD2 (5 bases each). V lost 5 bases to trimming and J lost 1 base, with 15 bases between them. This CDR3 contains 15 residues. Written as DNA, the CDR3 is TGTGCCAGCAGTACCGGGACCGGACTTTCCTACGAGCAGTACTTC. Translation: CASSTGTGLSYEQYF.

This clonotype has ten or more counts. The CDR3 DNA follows: TGTGCCACCAGCAGAGCCAGAGAGGTTCGGTACGAGCAGTACTTC. This gives the protein CATSRAREVRYEQYF. The chain links TRBV15 to TRBJ2-7; no clear D gene. Trimming cost V 1 base and J 4 bases, with 14 bases left between them. Germline CDR1 reads LNHNV; CDR2 reads YYDKDF (reference sequence). This CDR3 is 15 amino acids long.

This clonotype was counted at least ten times. The chain carries TRBV27 and TRBJ2-3; no clear D gene. The CDR3 length is 16 residues. The germline V and J ends were trimmed by 3 bases and 2 bases, with 15 bases remaining between them. The germline gives CDR1 MNHEY, CDR2 SMNVEV (reference sequence). CDR3: CASSLIWSPNTDTQYF. The CDR3 bases are TGTGCCAGCAGTTTGATCTGGAGTCCAAACACAGATACGCAGTATTTT.

This clonotype has ten or more counts. This chain links TRBV28 with TRBJ1-1; D is undetermined. Looked up from germline, CDR1 is MDHEN and CDR2 is SYDVKM. The CDR3 runs to 14 residues. V was trimmed by 2 bases and J by 1 base, leaving 8 bases between them. This CDR3 is CASSLVGENTEAFF. CDR3 nucleotide sequence: TGTGCCAGCAGTTTAGTCGGGGAGAACACTGAAGCTTTCTTT.

The chain uses TRBV6-5 and TRBJ1-2; D might be TRBD1 (6 bases). The V and J ends lost 0 bases and 6 bases respectively, with 11 bases between them. The length of the CDR3 is 14 residues. CDR1 is MNHEY, CDR2 SVGAGI, per germline. Written as DNA, the CDR3 is TGTGCCAGCAGTTACTCGACCGGGGGCCATGGCTACACCTTC. Residues: CASSYSTGGHGYTF.

This clonotype was counted many times. The chain links TRBV7-2 to TRBJ2-7, with a possible D match to TRBD1 (6 bases). V gave up 1 base and J gave up 2 bases, with 9 bases separating them. The CDR3 runs to 14 residues. CDR1 is SGHTA and CDR2 is FQGNSA in the germline V gene. The CDR3 sequence is CASSLEGVPYEQYF. The CDR3 bases are TGTGCCAGCAGCTTAGAGGGGGTACCCTACGAGCAGTACTTC.

This clonotype has a handful of counts. Its ends do not fully match the called genes, so a read error is possible. This sequence joins TRBV12-3 or TRBV12-4 and TRBJ2-5, with D possibly matching TRBD2 (6 bases). The CDR3 sequence is 14 residues long. The CDR3 DNA reads TGTGCCAGCAGCTTAGAGCGGAGGGGAGAGACCCAGTACTTC. It translates to CASSLERRGETQYF.

This clonotype was seen ten or more times. J is TRBJ2-7 and V is TRBV20-1; TRBD2 might be the D (5 bases). Germline V gene sequence: CDR1 DFQATT, CDR2 SNEGSKA (reference sequence). CDR3 size: 13 residues. With 3 bases removed from V and 0 bases from J, the gap between germline ends came to 9 bases. The CDR3 reads CSASGSFSYEQYF. In nucleotides, the CDR3 is TGCAGTGCTAGTGGGAGTTTCTCCTACGAGCAGTACTTC.

In its sample, this clonotype was seen many times. The chain has TRBV7-2 and TRBJ1-2; no definite D call. Looked up from germline, CDR1 is SGHTA and CDR2 is FQGNSA. The CDR3 contains 15 residues. V dropped 5 bases and J dropped 8 bases, with 21 bases sitting between them. The CDR3 is CASSPRAPQRRGYTF. In DNA, the CDR3 is TGTGCCAGCAGCCCCCGGGCCCCCCAGAGAAGGGGCTACACCTTC. The variable domain in full, completed from reference TRBV7-2 and TRBJ1-2, reads GAGVSQSPSNKVTEKGKDVELRCDPISGHTALYWYRQSLGQGLEFLIYFQGNSAPDKSGLPSDRFSAERTGGSVSTLTIQRTQQEDSAVYLCASSPRAPQRRGYTFGSGTRLTVV.

This clonotype appeared many times. The CDR3 loop is CASSLQDSYTEAFF. CDR3 in DNA: TGTGCCAGCAGTTTACAGGACAGCTACACTGAAGCTTTCTTT. This chain uses TRBV27 with TRBJ1-1; weak D call: TRBD1 (6 bases). CDR1 is MNHEY, CDR2 SMNVEV, per germline (reference sequence). V lost 2 bases and J 3 bases, leaving 10 bases between the germline ends. This CDR3 is 14 amino acids long.

The table lists this clonotype with many counts. The chain recombines TRBV18 with TRBJ1-4; D not certain. Germline V lookup: CDR1 KGHSH, CDR2 LQKENI. The CDR3 extends over 13 amino acids. V lost 3 bases to trimming and J lost 15 bases, with 17 bases between them. CDR3 bases: TGTGCCAGCTCACCCCTCGAGGACGGGTTGATGTTTTTT. It encodes CASSPLEDGLMFF.

The gene calls are TRBV29-1 and TRBJ1-2, with TRBD1 matching over 8 bases. This CDR3 region has 16 residues. CDR1 is SQVTM and CDR2 is ANQGSEA in the germline V gene. V trimming: 5 bases; J trimming: 0 bases; junction bases outside the gene matches: 11. This CDR3 reads CSVPLRGQETNYGYTF. In nucleotides, the CDR3 is TGCAGCGTTCCCCTCCGGGGACAGGAGACTAACTATGGCTACACCTTC.

The table lists this clonotype with many counts. CDR3 amino acids: CASSLGPISPYEQYF. In DNA, the CDR3 is TGTGCCAGCAGCTTAGGACCAATCTCACCCTACGAGCAGTACTTC. The rearrangement joins TRBV7-2 to TRBJ2-7, with no clear D. V was pared by 1 base and J by 2 bases, with 12 bases between. Per germline, CDR1 SGHTA and CDR2 FQGNSA. CDR3 length: 15 amino acids.

The sample holds many counts of this clonotype. The chain uses TRBV29-1 and TRBJ2-3; D uncertain. Germline lookup yields CDR1 SQVTM and CDR2 ANQGSEA. The V and J ends lost 0 bases and 5 bases respectively, with 9 bases between them. The CDR3 totals 13 residues. The CDR3 coding sequence is TGCAGCGTTGAAGATGAAGTAGGAGATACGCAGTATTTT. It translates to CSVEDEVGDTQYF.

A few counts support this clonotype. This chain connects TRBV4-1 to TRBJ2-2; the match to TRBD1 covers 9 bases. CDR3 length: 17 residues. CDR1 MGHRA and CDR2 YSYEKL come from the germline V gene. V lost 0 bases, J lost 4 bases, and 6 bases stayed unmatched. The CDR3 region has the DNA TGCGCCAGCAGCCAAGATGGACAGGGGATAGGCACCGGGGAGCTGTTTTTT. This sequence encodes CASSQDGQGIGTGELFF.

This clonotype was detected a few times. V and J are TRBV18 and TRBJ1-3; 7 positions match TRBD1. The V gene's germline CDR1 is KGHSH and CDR2 LQKENI. The CDR3 spans 15 residues. Trimming at V came to 5 bases and at J to 3 bases, leaving 7 bases not matched to a gene. CDR3 nucleotides: TGTGCCAGCTCAACGACAGGGTCTGATGGAAACACCATATATTTT. It specifies CASSTTGSDGNTIYF. Full variable domain (missing parts from reference TRBV18 and TRBJ1-3): NAGVMQNPRHLVRRRGQEARLRCSPMKGHSHVYWYRQLPEEGLKFMVYLQKENIIDESGMPKERFSAEFPKEGPSILRIQQVVRGDSAAYFCASSTTGSDGNTIYFGEGSWLTVV.

This clonotype was recorded many times. The chain joins TRBV20-1 to TRBJ2-7; 16 nucleotides agree with TRBD2. The V gene end was trimmed by 4 bases and the J gene end by 3 bases; junction bases not matched to a gene: 18. The germline CDR1 and CDR2 sequences are DFQATT and SNEGSKA (reference sequence). This CDR3 has 20 residues. The CDR3 region is CSATFRTGTSGRARIYEQYF. CDR3 nucleotide sequence: TGCAGTGCTACCTTCCGTACCGGGACTAGCGGGAGGGCCAGGATCTACGAGCAGTACTTC.

This clonotype has a count of ten or more. The rearrangement uses TRBV28 and TRBJ2-2; a possible D gene is TRBD2 (6 bases). V was shortened by 10 bases and J by 7 bases, with 16 bases between the two germline ends. The CDR3 has 13 residues. Per the germline V gene, CDR1 is MDHEN and CDR2 is SYDVKM. The CDR3 protein is CATGGPGNGELFF. The DNA for the CDR3 is TGTGCCACCGGAGGGCCGGGGAACGGGGAGCTGTTTTTT.

This clonotype was counted many times. The chain carries TRBV28 and TRBJ2-5, with D possibly being TRBD1 or TRBD2 (6 bases each). The CDR3 is 13 residues long. CDR1 is MDHEN, CDR2 SYDVKM, per germline. Trimming removed 6 bases at V and 4 bases at J, with 12 bases between. Written as DNA, the CDR3 is TGTGCCAGCAGCTTAGGGGGGCGAGAGACCCAGTACTTC. Encoded protein: CASSLGGRETQYF.